These 9 T cell receptor beta chains originate from one sample sequenced in a study of control samples from healthy donors and cancer patients. Repertoires were generated with immunoSEQ multiplex PCR, while TCRdb's copy carries only in-frame clones and drops some. Altogether about 130,000 clones are present, about nine tenths being singletons, with the ten largest covering around 2.1%. The sample consisted of blood. The receptors originated from a woman aged 50 to 60 in good health.

The rearrangement uses TRBV30 and TRBJ1-5; 8 bases fit TRBD1. The ends lost 3 bases at V and 3 bases at J; junction bases unmatched: 10. CDR3 length equals 16 residues. Germline loops: CDR1 GTSNPN, CDR2 SVGIG (reference sequence). The CDR3 is CAWRKPGTGFNQPQHF. The CDR3 coding sequence is TGTGCCTGGAGGAAACCCGGGACAGGCTTCAATCAGCCCCAGCATTTT.

The J gene is TRBJ2-7, the V gene TRBV21-1; the DNA was not used to check the table's D call, TRBD2. TRBV21-1 is a listed pseudogene. There are 16 residues in the CDR3. The CDR3 loop is CASRSAQDSSPYEQYF. The DNA for the CDR3 is TGTGCCAGCAGAAGCGCCCAGGACTCAAGTCCCTACGAGCAGTACTTC.

Written as DNA, the CDR3 is TGTGCCAGCAGTTACCAAGGACAGGGGGAAGGCTACACCTTC. It yields the protein CASSYQGQGEGYTF. The V call is TRBV6-6, the J call TRBJ1-2; TRBD1 agrees at 10 bases. CDR3 length: 14 amino acids. The ends lost 2 bases at V and 8 bases at J; junction bases unmatched: 5. Germline V lookup: CDR1 MNHNY, CDR2 SVGAGI (reference sequence).

The gene calls are TRBV19 and TRBJ1-1; D might be TRBD1 (6 bases). With 5 bases removed from V and 8 bases from J, the gap between germline ends came to 15 bases. CDR3 length: 13 residues. CDR1 LNHDA and CDR2 SQIVND come from the germline V gene (reference sequence). The CDR3 protein is CASSPPDSSEAFF. CDR3 coding DNA: TGTGCCAGTAGTCCCCCGGACAGCTCCGAAGCTTTCTTT.

This chain connects TRBV11-2 to TRBJ1-3, with TRBD1 as a possible D gene (5 bases). Looked up from germline, CDR1 is SGHAT and CDR2 is FQNNGV. V dropped 2 bases and J dropped 1 base, with 9 bases sitting between them. This CDR3 has 15 residues. The CDR3 DNA reads as TGTGCCAGCAGCTTAACGGGGCGATCTGGAAACACCATATATTTT. Protein: CASSLTGRSGNTIYF.

CDR3: CATSRDLFPEQYF. The CDR3 coding sequence is TGTGCCACCAGCAGAGATTTGTTCCCCGAGCAGTACTTC. The genes are TRBV15 and TRBJ2-7; D is unclear. The germline V and J ends were trimmed by 0 bases and 6 bases, with 9 bases remaining between them. In germline, CDR1 is LNHNV, CDR2 YYDKDF (reference sequence). CDR3 length: 13 amino acids.

There are a few counts of this clone. This chain connects TRBV10-1 to TRBJ2-2; perhaps D is TRBD1 or TRBD2 (5 bases each). The V gene's germline CDR1 is WNHNN and CDR2 SYGVQD (reference sequence). CDR3 length: 15 residues. V was cut by 10 bases and J by 7 bases, with 22 bases left in between. This CDR3 reads CATQASGEDHGELFF. For the CDR3, the DNA is TGCGCCACACAGGCCTCCGGGGAAGACCACGGGGAGCTGTTTTTT.

CDR3 coding DNA: TGTGCCAGCAGCTCTTTGATGGTTCCGCGTGGCTACACCTTC. Translated: CASSSLMVPRGYTF. The rearrangement links TRBV7-9 to TRBJ1-2; D uncertain. V was trimmed by 4 bases and J by 7 bases, leaving 16 bases between them. CDR3 length: 14 amino acids. Germline V gene lookup returns CDR1 SEHNR and CDR2 FQNEAQ (reference sequence). Variable domain in full (rest from reference TRBV7-9 and TRBJ1-2): DTGVSQNPRHKITKRGQNVTFRCDPISEHNRLYWYRQTLGQGPEFLTYFQNEAQLEKSRLLSDRFSAERPKGSFSTLEIQRTEQGDSAMYLCASSSLMVPRGYTFGSGTRLTVV.

This chain connects TRBV5-4 to TRBJ2-5; 8 nucleotides agree with TRBD2. This CDR3 is 16 amino acids long. The germline CDR1 and CDR2 sequences are SGHNT and YYREEE (reference sequence). The V segment lost 4 bases and the J segment 5 bases; nucleotides outside the gene matches: 13. CDR3 sequence (DNA): TGTGCCAGCAGCACTGCCGGGACGCGGGGGGTTGAGACCCAGTACTTC. Encoded protein: CASSTAGTRGVETQYF.